This T cell receptor beta chain was captured by sequencing in a study of breast tumors, draining lymph nodes, adjacent tissues. This CDR3 comprises 14 residues. Germline V gene lookup returns CDR1 DFQATT and CDR2 SNEGSKA (reference sequence). Axillary draining lymph nodes of breast cancer patients supplied the node samples. TCRdb re-called the multiplex PCR reads with MiXCR, one entry per CDR3 protein. The sample holds fewer than 90,000 distinct CDR3 sequences, approximately 29% seen once. This clonotype has just a few counts. A much larger clone is a single base away; this may be a read error. Material: axillary lymph node tissue. The V and J genes are TRBV20-1 and TRBJ2-7; D gene unclear. The sequence was collected from a female donor with breast cancer. Some clones in this sample may be carry-over from other donors' samples. Here the CDR3 DNA reads TGCAGTGCTACCCGCGGACCGAGCTCCTCCGAGCAGTACTTC. Protein: CSATRGPSSSEQYF.